These 6 T cell receptor beta chains share one sample of origin, sequenced in a study of metastatic and nonmetastatic thyroid tumors. TCRdb used MiXCR to call clones anew from the PCR reads. The sample includes roughly 58,000 clones, approximately 4.1% of them seen just once. Thyroid surgery took place with no prior treatment in any patient. The sample consisted of blood. All receptors come from a female donor with papillary thyroid cancer or a benign thyroid nodule (not recorded which). Some clones in this sample may be carry-over from other donors' samples.

This clone came up many times. A much larger clone differs from this one at a single base, so this may be a read error. The chain employs TRBV6-6 and TRBJ1-4; weak D call: TRBD1 (5 bases). Germline V gives CDR1 MNHNY, CDR2 SVGAGI (reference sequence). This CDR3 is 17 amino acids long. The CDR3 spells CASSYSIPGPTNEKLFF. The CDR3 DNA reads TGTGCCAGCAGTTACTCGATCCCGGGACCAACTAATGAGAAACTGTTTTTT.

In its sample, this clone was seen many times. The chain carries TRBV19 and TRBJ1-5; 7 nucleotides agree with TRBD1. In germline, CDR1 is LNHDA, CDR2 SQIVND (reference sequence). Trimming removed 4 bases from V and 1 base from J; junction bases left unmatched: 10. The CDR3 has 17 amino acids. The CDR3 sequence is CASSTLLRGGSNQPQHF. In nucleotides, the CDR3 is TGTGCCAGTAGTACCCTCCTCAGGGGGGGAAGCAATCAGCCCCAGCATTTT. Supplemented by reference TRBV19 and TRBJ1-5, the full variable domain reads DGGITQSPKYLFRKEGQNVTLSCEQNLNHDAMYWYRQDPGQGLRLIYYSQIVNDFQKGDIAEGYSVSREKKESFPLTVTSAQKNPTAFYLCASSTLLRGGSNQPQHFGDGTRLSIL.

The chain has TRBV6-2 or TRBV6-3 and TRBJ2-7; weak D call: TRBD1 (6 bases). Between the trimmed V and J ends, which lost 5 bases and 7 bases, there was a span of 15 bases. Germline V gene data show CDR1 as MNHEY and CDR2 as SVGEGT. This CDR3 comprises 13 residues. CDR3 sequence reads: CASSEAGVGEQYF. In DNA form, the CDR3 reads TGTGCCAGCAGTGAGGCAGGGGTTGGGGAGCAGTACTTC.

This clone showed up just a few times. The genes are TRBV27 and TRBJ2-3, with 10 bases matching TRBD1. V lost 6 bases, J lost 4 bases, and 7 bases stayed unmatched. CDR1 and CDR2 (germline): MNHEY, SMNVEV (reference sequence). CDR3 length: 15 residues. This chain's CDR3 is CASSGQGGGADTQYF. The CDR3, as DNA: TGTGCCAGCAGCGGACAGGGGGGGGGAGCAGATACGCAGTATTTT.

Ten or more counts support this clone. This sequence joins TRBV28 and TRBJ1-5; TRBD1 might be the D (5 bases). Deletions cut 2 bases from V and 7 bases from J, with 12 bases between. The CDR3 is 14 amino acids. CDR1 and CDR2 from the germline V gene are MDHEN and SYDVKM. This CDR3 reads CASSLAQGGQPQHF. As DNA, the CDR3 is TGTGCCAGCAGTTTAGCGCAGGGTGGGCAGCCCCAGCATTTT.

The chain links TRBV6-1 to TRBJ2-7, with 8 bases identical to TRBD1. Germline V gives CDR1 MNHNS, CDR2 SASEGT. The CDR3 consists of 17 residues. V was pared by 6 bases and J by 0 bases, with 13 bases of the junction left unmatched. This chain's CDR3 is CASSKLRGQEYSYEQYF. The CDR3 region has the DNA TGTGCCAGCAGCAAACTAAGGGGACAGGAATACTCCTACGAGCAGTACTTC.